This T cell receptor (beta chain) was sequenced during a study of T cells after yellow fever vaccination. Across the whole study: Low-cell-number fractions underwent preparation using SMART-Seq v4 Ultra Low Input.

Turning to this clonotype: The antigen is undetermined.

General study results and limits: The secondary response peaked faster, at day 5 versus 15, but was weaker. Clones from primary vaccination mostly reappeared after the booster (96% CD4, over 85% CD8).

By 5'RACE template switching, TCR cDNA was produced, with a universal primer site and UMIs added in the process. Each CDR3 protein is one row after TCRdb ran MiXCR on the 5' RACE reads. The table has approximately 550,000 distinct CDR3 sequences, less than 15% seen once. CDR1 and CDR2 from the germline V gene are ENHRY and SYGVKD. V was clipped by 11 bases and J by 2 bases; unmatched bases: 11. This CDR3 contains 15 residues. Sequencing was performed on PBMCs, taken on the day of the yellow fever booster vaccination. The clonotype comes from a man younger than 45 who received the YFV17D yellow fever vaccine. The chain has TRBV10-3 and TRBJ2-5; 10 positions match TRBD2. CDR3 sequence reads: CASKGTSVQQETQYF. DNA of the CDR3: TGTGCCTCAAAGGGGACTAGCGTTCAACAAGAGACCCAGTACTTC.